Presented here are 8 T cell receptor beta chains from one specimen sequenced in a study of monozygotic twins with inflammatory bowel disease. TCRdb re-called the 5' RACE reads, yielding one record per CDR3 amino acid sequence without DNA. The table for this sample gives roughly 150,000 distinct CDR3 sequences. Sample: blood. These receptors all stem from a human donor with ulcerative colitis or Crohn's disease, or a healthy co-twin of an affected twin (not recorded which).

CDR3 region: CSAAGQGPYEQYF. The genes are TRBV20-1 and TRBJ2-7; the D gene TCRdb calls, TRBD1, cannot be checked with no DNA. The CDR3 spans 13 residues. Germline loops: CDR1 DFQATT, CDR2 SNEGSKA (reference sequence).

V is TRBV20-1 and J is TRBJ1-6; TCRdb names TRBD1, which stays unverified in the absence of DNA. Germline loops: CDR1 DFQATT, CDR2 SNEGSKA (reference sequence). The CDR3 is 14 amino acids. CDR3 sequence reads: CSARWQGKFSPLHF.

The V and J genes are TRBV18 and TRBJ1-6. The CDR3 is 14 residues long. Germline CDR1 reads KGHSH; CDR2 reads LQKENI. CDR3 loop: CASSPDILRSPLHF.

This chain links TRBV20-1 with TRBJ2-2; the D gene TCRdb calls, TRBD1, cannot be checked with no DNA. CDR1 is DFQATT, CDR2 SNEGSKA, per germline (reference sequence). The CDR3 contains 15 residues. The CDR3 protein is CSAKRDTWNTGELFF.

The chain joins TRBV12-3 or TRBV12-4 to TRBJ2-3. The CDR3 length is 19 residues. Here the CDR3 reads CASSLASTFTISSTDTQYF.

The CDR3 region is CASSSYHRGEGYGYTF. The chain recombines TRBV5-1 with TRBJ1-2; there is no DNA to check the TCRdb D call of TRBD1. Looked up from germline, CDR1 is SGHRS and CDR2 is YFSETQ. The CDR3 consists of 16 residues.

This chain links TRBV6-1 with TRBJ2-1; TCRdb lists TRBD1, though no DNA is available to test this call. The CDR3 runs 15 residues. The germline V gene encodes CDR1 MNHNS and CDR2 SASEGT. CDR3 loop: CASRDRDRGDNEQFF.

The chain couples TRBV3-1 to TRBJ1-2; no DNA is available, so the TRBD1 call from TCRdb remains unchecked. This CDR3 has 13 residues. Germline V gene sequence: CDR1 LGHDT, CDR2 YNNKEL (reference sequence). Here the CDR3 reads CASSRQTGPGYTF.